These T cell receptor beta chains were read from a single sample in a study of neurological immune-mediated disorders. One entry per CDR3 protein results from TCRdb running MiXCR on the 5' RACE reads. The sample lists roughly 55,000 distinct CDR3 sequences; roughly 17% were seen once. The source material was PBMCs. All receptors derive from a man aged 55 to 70 in good health. Each CDR3 is given with its conserved first and last residue. A D gene is named only where the DNA matches it firmly. Clone size is not always given. Where it is, it says once, few, many or a class for expanded clones.

D,V,size,J,DNA,CDR3
TRBD2,TRBV28,many,TRBJ2-3,TGTGCCAGCAGTTTACCGGGACTAGCGGGAGGGTCCCTTCAGTATTTT,CASSLPGLAGGSLQYF
.,TRBV5-8,many,TRBJ2-5,TGTGCCAGCAGCCCGAGCCGGGAGACCCAGTACTTC,CASSPSRETQYF
.,TRBV27,.,TRBJ2-5,TGTGCCAGCGGGACAAGCGAGGGGACCCAGTACTTC,CASGTSEGTQYF
.,TRBV20-1,many,TRBJ2-7,TGCAGTGCCACTTCTAGCGCTATATCCTACGAGCAGTACTTC,CSATSSAISYEQYF
.,TRBV29-1,many,TRBJ2-1,TGCAGCGTGGGGGGGGGGCCCGCCTACAATGAGCAGTTCTTC,CSVGGGPAYNEQFF
TRBD2,TRBV3-1,many,TRBJ2-7,TGTGCCACCTCACTAGCGGGAGCCTACGAGCAGTACTTC,CATSLAGAYEQYF
TRBD2,TRBV11-2,many,TRBJ2-4,TGTGCCAGCAGCTTATCCCTTATGACGGGGGGCATTCAGTACTTC,CASSLSLMTGGIQYF
.,TRBV20-1,many,TRBJ2-7,TGCAGTGCCCCTCTGGGGTCCTACGAGCAGTACTTC,CSAPLGSYEQYF
TRBD2,TRBV20-1,many,TRBJ2-1,TGCAGTGCTAGAGGGGCCGGGACTAGCGGCTACAATGAGCAGTTCTTC,CSARGAGTSGYNEQFF
TRBD1,TRBV12-3/TRBV12-4,few,TRBJ1-6,TGTGCCAGCAGTTCCGGGACAGGGGGCGCGAAAAATAATTCACCCCTCCACTTT,CASSSGTGGAKNNSPLHF
TRBD1,TRBV28,many,TRBJ2-6,TGTGCCAGCAGTTTTGCGGGGACAGGGGATACGACTGGGGCCAACGTCCTGACTTTC,CASSFAGTGDTTGANVLTF
TRBD2,TRBV28,.,TRBJ2-5,TGTGCCAGCAGTCCCCCTCTAGCGGGGGAGAAAGAGACCCAGTACTTC,CASSPPLAGEKETQYF
.,TRBV7-2,many,TRBJ2-7,TGTGCCAGCAGCCCTAAGAGGGCCAACGAGCAGTACTTC,CASSPKRANEQYF
TRBD2,TRBV20-1,many,TRBJ2-2,TGCAGTGCTAGCCTAGCGGGGAGCCCCCCCACCGGGGAGCTGTTTTTT,CSASLAGSPPTGELFF
.,TRBV12-3/TRBV12-4,many,TRBJ1-4,TGTGCCAGCAGTTTTGGCGCCAGTAATGAAAAACTGTTTTTT,CASSFGASNEKLFF
.,TRBV5-6,many,TRBJ1-5,TGTGCCAGCAGCTTGTCATTGGGGGATCAGCCCCAGCATTTT,CASSLSLGDQPQHF
TRBD2,TRBV9,many,TRBJ2-5,TGTGCCAGCAGCGCTGGGGAACTAGCGGGAGTTGAGACCCAGTACTTC,CASSAGELAGVETQYF
TRBD1,TRBV5-6,.,TRBJ2-1,TGTGCCAGCAGCTACGGACAGGTCAATGAGCAGTTCTTC,CASSYGQVNEQFF
.,TRBV5-1,.,TRBJ2-2,TGCGCCAGCGGAATCAGGAACACCGGGGAGCTGTTTTTT,CASGIRNTGELFF
.,TRBV12-3/TRBV12-4,many,TRBJ2-3,TGTGCCAGCCGGCTAGGGACTCTCCCAGATACGCAGTATTTT,CASRLGTLPDTQYF
TRBD2,TRBV6-5,many,TRBJ2-1,TGTGCCAGCAGTTACTCGAGAGCGGGGGTCTCTATCTACAATGAGCAGTTCTTC,CASSYSRAGVSIYNEQFF
.,TRBV7-3,many,TRBJ2-2,TGTGCCAGCAGCTTAAAGACCTTTGGGGCAATGACCGGGGAGCTGTTTTTT,CASSLKTFGAMTGELFF
.,TRBV7-2,many,TRBJ2-7,TGTGCCAGCACCCAAACAGGGTGGGAGCAGTACTTC,CASTQTGWEQYF
.,TRBV4-3,many,TRBJ2-7,TGCGCCAGCAGCCAAGTCGGAGGTGCCACCCACGAGCAGTACTTC,CASSQVGGATHEQYF
.,TRBV10-3,.,TRBJ1-2,TGTGCCATCAGGGAGGAAGGTCTCTATTGCTACACCTTC,CAIREEGLYCYTF
TRBD2,TRBV3-1,many,TRBJ2-4,TGTGCCAGCAGCCAACGTCCGCGGGAGGGTGGTAAAAACATTCAGTACTTC,CASSQRPREGGKNIQYF
.,TRBV7-6,many,TRBJ1-3,TGTGCCAGCAGCTTAGGGGGGACGGCCGGAAACACCATATATTTT,CASSLGGTAGNTIYF
.,TRBV5-6,many,TRBJ2-1,TGTGCCAGCAGGGTGAGAGGGGCGGGGACCTACAATGAGCAGTTCTTC,CASRVRGAGTYNEQFF
.,TRBV14,many,TRBJ2-5,TGTGCCAGCAGCCACGGTTACAGTTTCGCCCAAGAGACCCAGTACTTC,CASSHGYSFAQETQYF
TRBD1,TRBV20-1,many,TRBJ1-5,TGCAGTGCTAGGGAGGGGGCAGACAATCAGCCCCAGCATTTT,CSAREGADNQPQHF
.,TRBV20-1,many,TRBJ1-1,TGCAGTGCGAGACAGGATGAGAACACTGAAGCTTTCTTT,CSARQDENTEAFF
TRBD1,TRBV12-3/TRBV12-4,many,TRBJ2-1,TGTGCCACCAACAGGGGGCCTTACAATGAGCAGTTCTTC,CATNRGPYNEQFF
TRBD2,TRBV6-5,.,TRBJ2-7,TGTGCCAGCAGTTACTCGTACCCTAGCGGGAGGGCTTCCTACGAGCAGTACTTC,CASSYSYPSGRASYEQYF
TRBD1,TRBV5-1,many,TRBJ2-3,TGCGCCAGCAGCTTGGCGGGACAGGGTCCAGATACGCAGTATTTT,CASSLAGQGPDTQYF
.,TRBV5-1,many,TRBJ2-6,TGCGCCAGCAGCTTGGCCGGGGTCTCTGGGGCCAACGTCCTGACTTTC,CASSLAGVSGANVLTF
.,TRBV12-3/TRBV12-4,.,TRBJ1-2,TGTGCCAGCCGTCCGGATCAAAAGCTATCGAAAAGAGGCTACACCTTC,CASRPDQKLSKRGYTF
.,TRBV12-3/TRBV12-4,many,TRBJ2-1,TGTGCCAGCAGTTTAGGGGCAGGTCTCTCCTACAATGAGCAGTTCTTC,CASSLGAGLSYNEQFF